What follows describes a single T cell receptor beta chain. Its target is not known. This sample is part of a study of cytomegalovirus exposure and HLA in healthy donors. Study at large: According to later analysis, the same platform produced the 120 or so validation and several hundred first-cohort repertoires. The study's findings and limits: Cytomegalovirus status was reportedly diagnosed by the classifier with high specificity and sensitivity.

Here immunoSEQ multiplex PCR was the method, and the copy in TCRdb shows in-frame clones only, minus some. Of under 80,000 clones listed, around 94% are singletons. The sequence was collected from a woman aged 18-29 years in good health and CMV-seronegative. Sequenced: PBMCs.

The CDR3 reads CASSLTGPGANVLTF. The CDR3 nucleotides are TGTGCCAGCTCACTAACAGGGCCTGGGGCCAACGTCCTGACTTTC. This chain connects TRBV18 to TRBJ2-6; the D gene is possibly TRBD1 (6 bases). V lost 4 bases and J 2 bases, leaving 9 bases between the germline ends. The CDR3 has 15 residues. Germline V gene data show CDR1 as KGHSH and CDR2 as LQKENI.